The 8 T cell receptor beta chains below were found in one sample sequenced in a study of technical replicates of blood from several donors. Assay: immunoSEQ multiplex PCR; the TCRdb copy retains only in-frame clones and omits some. The sample has about 50,000 clones, nearly 95% seen once; the top ten hold about 3%. Material: PBMCs. Receptor source: a human donor in good health. Some clones in this sample may be carry-over from other donors' samples.

The V gene is TRBV5-6, the J gene TRBJ2-2, with 16 bases identical to TRBD2. This CDR3 comprises 18 residues. Germline CDR1 SGHDT, CDR2 YYEEEE. V shed 0 bases and J 7 bases; nucleotides not matched to a gene: 6. The CDR3 loop reads CASSLEGLAGGPGGELFF. CDR3 nucleotide sequence: TGTGCCAGCAGCTTGGAGGGACTAGCGGGGGGGCCAGGCGGGGAGCTGTTTTTT.

The gene calls are TRBV9 and TRBJ1-3; no clear D gene. This CDR3 region has 14 residues. Germline CDR1 is SGDLS and CDR2 is YYNGEE. The V end lost 2 bases, the J end lost 4 bases, and 10 bases lay between the germline ends. CDR3 sequence reads: CASSVGGPGNTIYF. CDR3 nucleotide sequence: TGTGCCAGCAGCGTGGGCGGGCCCGGAAACACCATATATTTT.

This chain links TRBV11-1 with TRBJ2-2; D is possibly TRBD1 (8 bases). CDR3 length: 17 residues. V was shortened by 4 bases and J by 5 bases, with 20 bases between the two germline ends. Germline loops: CDR1 SGHAT, CDR2 FQDESV (reference sequence). This CDR3 is CASSSGQGGLRTGELFF. As DNA, the CDR3 is TGTGCCAGCAGCTCTGGACAGGGAGGGTTAAGGACCGGGGAGCTGTTTTTT.

A single count supports this clone. The rearrangement links TRBV2 to TRBJ2-2, with 7 bases lining up with TRBD1. The CDR3 is made up of 14 amino acids. With 8 bases clipped from V and 4 bases from J, the junction kept 7 bases outside the gene matches. CDR1 and CDR2 (germline): SNHLY, FYNNEI. CDR3 nucleotides: TGTGCCAGCTGCGAGGGGGCGATCACCGGGGAGCTGTTTTTT. Translating it yields CASCEGAITGELFF.

As regards this clone: At one boundary the junction diverges from the germline segment, which might be a read error. The rearrangement joins TRBV7-2 to TRBJ2-1; 9 nucleotides align to TRBD2. Germline V CDR1 and CDR2: SGHTA, FQGNSA. The CDR3 covers 15 residues. The CDR3 DNA reads TGTGCCAGCAGGAGCGGGAGGCCCTCCTACAACGAGCAGTTCTTC. Protein: CASRSGRPSYNEQFF.

V usage is TRBV15 and J usage is TRBJ2-7, with 9 bases lining up with TRBD1. Looked up from germline, CDR1 is LNHNV and CDR2 is YYDKDF (reference sequence). The CDR3 has 16 amino acids. The ends lost 3 bases at V and 7 bases at J; junction bases unmatched: 13. DNA for the CDR3: TGTGCCACCAGCAGGGGGACGACAGGGGGTTCGCGGGAGCAGTACTTC. Translating it yields CATSRGTTGGSREQYF.

V and J are TRBV19 and TRBJ2-6; 7 bases are a match to TRBD1. The CDR3 has 17 amino acids. J gave up 0 bases and V 5 bases, and 7 bases lay outside the gene matches. In germline, CDR1 is LNHDA, CDR2 SQIVND (reference sequence). CDR3 sequence reads: CASSYRQGFSGANVLTF. CDR3 nucleotide sequence: TGTGCCAGTAGTTACCGACAGGGATTCTCTGGGGCCAACGTCCTGACTTTC.

DNA of the CDR3: TGTGCCAGCAGTTGGGCCGGGACTAGCACAGATACGCAGTATTTT. It translates to CASSWAGTSTDTQYF. The chain has TRBV6-5 and TRBJ2-3, with a tentative D call TRBD2 (6 bases). V was pared by 4 bases and J by 0 bases, with 11 bases between. Germline lookup yields CDR1 MNHEY and CDR2 SVGAGI. The CDR3 has 15 residues.